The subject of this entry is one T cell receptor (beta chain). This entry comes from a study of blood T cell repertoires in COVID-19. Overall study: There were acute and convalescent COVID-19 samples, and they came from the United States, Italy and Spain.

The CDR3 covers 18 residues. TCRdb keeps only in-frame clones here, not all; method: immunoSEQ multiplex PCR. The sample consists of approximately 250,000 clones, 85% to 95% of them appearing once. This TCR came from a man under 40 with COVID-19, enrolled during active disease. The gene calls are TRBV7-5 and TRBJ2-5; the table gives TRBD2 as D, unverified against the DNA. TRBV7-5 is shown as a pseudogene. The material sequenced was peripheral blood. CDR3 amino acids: CVTPQGTSGGSYQETQYF. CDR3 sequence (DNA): TGTGTCACCCCCCAGGGGACTAGCGGGGGGTCTTACCAAGAGACCCAGTACTTC.